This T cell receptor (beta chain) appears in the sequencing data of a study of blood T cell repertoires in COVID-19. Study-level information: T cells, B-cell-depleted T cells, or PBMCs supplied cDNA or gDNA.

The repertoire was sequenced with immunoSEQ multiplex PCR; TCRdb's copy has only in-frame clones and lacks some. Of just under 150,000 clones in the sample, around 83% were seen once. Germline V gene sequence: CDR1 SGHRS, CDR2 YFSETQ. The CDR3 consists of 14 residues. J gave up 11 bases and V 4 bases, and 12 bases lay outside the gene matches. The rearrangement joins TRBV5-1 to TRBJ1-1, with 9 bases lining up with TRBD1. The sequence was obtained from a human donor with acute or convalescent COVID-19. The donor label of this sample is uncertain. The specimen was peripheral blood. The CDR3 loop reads CASSGQTGGENAFF. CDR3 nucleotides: TGCGCCAGCAGCGGGCAGACAGGGGGTGAGAATGCTTTCTTT.